These 4 T cell receptor beta chains share one sample of origin, sequenced in a study of cytomegalovirus exposure and HLA in healthy donors. Produced via immunoSEQ multiplex PCR; TCRdb's table is partial and in-frame only. In the table there are a few hundred thousand clones, 88% of which are singletons. The specimen sequenced was PBMCs. The receptors come from a woman between 18 and 30 years old in good health and CMV-seronegative.

This rearrangement joins TRBV19 to TRBJ2-7, with a weak D call TRBD1 (6 bases). Deletions cut 5 bases from V and 1 base from J, with 15 bases between. CDR1 LNHDA and CDR2 SQIVND come from the germline V gene (reference sequence). The CDR3 consists of 15 residues. The CDR3 loop is CASSVTGWGSYEQYF. CDR3 nucleotides: TGTGCCAGTAGTGTGACAGGCTGGGGGTCCTACGAGCAGTACTTC.

V gene TRBV5-1 combines with J gene TRBJ2-7; unclear D gene. Trimming left V 0 bases short and J 0 bases short, with 10 bases between. The CDR3 is 15 amino acids. Germline loops: CDR1 SGHRS, CDR2 YFSETQ. DNA for the CDR3: TGCGCCAGCAGCTTGGAGCCGTTGAACTCCTACGAGCAGTACTTC. Translated: CASSLEPLNSYEQYF. The variable domain in full, completed from reference TRBV5-1 and TRBJ2-7, reads KAGVTQTPRYLIKTRGQQVTLSCSPISGHRSVSWYQQTPGQGLQFLFEYFSETQRNKGNFPGRFSGRQFSNSRSEMNVSTLELGDSALYLCASSLEPLNSYEQYFGPGTRLTVT.

This clone was observed a single time. The chain employs TRBV9 and TRBJ1-4, with D perhaps TRBD1 (6 bases). V gave up 4 bases and J gave up 2 bases, with 12 bases separating them. CDR3 length equals 15 residues. Germline assignment: CDR1 SGDLS and CDR2 YYNGEE. The CDR3 here is CASSLGGGTNEKLFF. The CDR3 DNA sequence: TGTGCCAGCAGCCTGGGGGGGGGCACTAATGAAAAACTGTTTTTT.

For this clone: At one end, the junction sequence differs from germline, possibly due to a read error. The chain links TRBV18 to TRBJ2-3, with a possible D match to TRBD1 (5 bases). Looked up from germline, CDR1 is KGHSH and CDR2 is LQKENI. CDR3 length: 16 residues. The CDR3 DNA is TGTGCCAGCTCACCCCGATTGGAAAGGGCGACAGTTACGCAGTATTTT. It is translated as CASSPRLERATVTQYF.